This T cell receptor beta chain is from a study of blood T cell repertoires in COVID-19. Overall study: Spain, Italy and the United States supplied samples that represented acute and convalescent COVID-19. The analysed material was cDNA or gDNA that came from T cells, B-cell-depleted T cells, or PBMCs.

CDR1 and CDR2 from the germline V gene are MNHNY and SVGAGI (reference sequence). The CDR3 loop spans 19 amino acids. The V and J ends lost 5 bases and 7 bases, in that order; junction bases with no gene match: 22. Authors' processing steps: Reference gene primers were amplified, and this amplification served to estimate nucleated cell counts. This table comes from immunoSEQ multiplex PCR, and its TCRdb copy is limited to in-frame clones, with some not included. V and J calls plus clone size are reproduced from that table; the DNA served to infer D and trimming. The sample includes more than 95,000 clones, more than 75% seen only once; the top ten take 15%.

The V call is TRBV6-6, the J call TRBJ2-7; 11 bases are a match to TRBD2. Sequences were obtained from peripheral blood. The origin of this receptor is a man in his fifties with acute or convalescent COVID-19. CDR3 amino acids: CASSHTLLTSGITLGEQYF. The CDR3 coding sequence is TGTGCCAGCAGTCACACGCTACTGACTAGCGGGATCACTTTAGGGGAGCAGTACTTC.